This TCR beta chain appears in the sequencing data of a study of blood T cell repertoires in COVID-19. Clones were sequenced by immunoSEQ multiplex PCR, and TCRdb holds only the in-frame ones, with some missing. Of some 250,000 clones listed, approximately 86% are singletons. The V end was cut by 1 base, the J end by 0 bases, with 13 bases between. Germline values: CDR1 MGHRA, CDR2 YSYEKL. This CDR3 is 17 amino acids long. Input material: peripheral blood. The receptor comes from a woman aged 30 to 39 who had recovered from COVID-19. The chain is built from TRBV4-1 and TRBJ1-5; D may be TRBD1 (5 bases). The CDR3 DNA follows: TGCGCCAGCAGCCAAGGGCAGGGTGGGGATAGCAATCAGCCCCAGCATTTT. Translated: CASSQGQGGDSNQPQHF.